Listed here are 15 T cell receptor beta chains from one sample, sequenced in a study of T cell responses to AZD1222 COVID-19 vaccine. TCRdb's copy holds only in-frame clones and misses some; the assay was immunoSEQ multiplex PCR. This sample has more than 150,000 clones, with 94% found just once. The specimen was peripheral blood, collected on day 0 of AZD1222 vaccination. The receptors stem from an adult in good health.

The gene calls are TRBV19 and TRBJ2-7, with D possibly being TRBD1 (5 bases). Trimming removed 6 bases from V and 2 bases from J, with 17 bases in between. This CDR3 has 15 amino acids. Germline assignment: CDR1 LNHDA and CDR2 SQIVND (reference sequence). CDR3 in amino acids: CASRDMVERPYEQYF. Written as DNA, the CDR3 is TGTGCCAGTAGGGACATGGTGGAACGTCCCTACGAGCAGTACTTC.

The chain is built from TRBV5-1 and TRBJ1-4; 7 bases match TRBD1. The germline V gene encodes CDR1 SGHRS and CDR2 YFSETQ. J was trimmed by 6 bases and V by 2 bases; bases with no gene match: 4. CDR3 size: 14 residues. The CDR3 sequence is CASSFTGVDEKLFF. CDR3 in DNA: TGCGCCAGCAGCTTCACAGGGGTGGATGAAAAACTGTTTTTT.

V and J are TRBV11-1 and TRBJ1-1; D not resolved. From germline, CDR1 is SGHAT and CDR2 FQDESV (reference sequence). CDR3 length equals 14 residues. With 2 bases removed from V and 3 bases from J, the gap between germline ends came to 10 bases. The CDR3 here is CASSLSFKDTEAFF. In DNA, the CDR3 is TGTGCCAGCAGCTTAAGTTTTAAGGACACTGAAGCTTTCTTT.

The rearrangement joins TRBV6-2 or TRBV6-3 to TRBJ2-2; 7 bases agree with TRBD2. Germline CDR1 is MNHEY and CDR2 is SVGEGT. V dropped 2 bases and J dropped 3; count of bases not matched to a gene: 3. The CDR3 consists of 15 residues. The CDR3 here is CASSYGGRHTGELFF. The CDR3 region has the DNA TGTGCCAGCAGTTACGGCGGGAGACACACCGGGGAGCTGTTTTTT.

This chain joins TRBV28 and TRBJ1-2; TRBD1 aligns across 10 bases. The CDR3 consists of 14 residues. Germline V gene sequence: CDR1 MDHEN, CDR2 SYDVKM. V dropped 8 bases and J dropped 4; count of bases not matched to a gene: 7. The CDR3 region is CASGTGQGGYGYTF. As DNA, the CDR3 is TGTGCCAGCGGGACCGGACAGGGGGGCTATGGCTACACCTTC.

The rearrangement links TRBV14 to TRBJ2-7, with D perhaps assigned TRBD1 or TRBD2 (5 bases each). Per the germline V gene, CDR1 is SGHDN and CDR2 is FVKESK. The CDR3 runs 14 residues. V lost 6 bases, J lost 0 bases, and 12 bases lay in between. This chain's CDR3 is CASRSGTDSYEQYF. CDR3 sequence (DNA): TGTGCCAGCAGGTCCGGGACGGACTCCTACGAGCAGTACTTC.

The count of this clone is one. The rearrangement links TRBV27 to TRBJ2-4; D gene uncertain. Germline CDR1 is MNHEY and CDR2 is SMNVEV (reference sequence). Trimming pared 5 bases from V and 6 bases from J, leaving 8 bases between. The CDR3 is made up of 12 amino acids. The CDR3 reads CASSADPNIQYF. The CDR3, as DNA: TGTGCCAGCAGTGCCGACCCAAACATTCAGTACTTC.

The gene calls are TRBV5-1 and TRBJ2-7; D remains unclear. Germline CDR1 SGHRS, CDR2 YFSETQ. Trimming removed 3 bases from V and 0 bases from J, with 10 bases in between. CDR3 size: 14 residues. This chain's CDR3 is CASSSTGTSYEQYF. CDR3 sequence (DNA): TGCGCCAGCAGCTCTACCGGTACCTCCTACGAGCAGTACTTC.

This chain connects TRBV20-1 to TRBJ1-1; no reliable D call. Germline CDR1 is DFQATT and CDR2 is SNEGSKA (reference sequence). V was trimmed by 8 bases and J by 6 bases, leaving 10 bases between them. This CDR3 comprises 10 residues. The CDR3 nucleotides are TGCAGTCGACTACCCGCTGAAGCTTTCTTT. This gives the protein CSRLPAEAFF.

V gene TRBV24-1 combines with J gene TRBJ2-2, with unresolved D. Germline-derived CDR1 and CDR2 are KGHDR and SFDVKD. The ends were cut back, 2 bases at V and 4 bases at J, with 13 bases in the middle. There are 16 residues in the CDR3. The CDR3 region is CATSDSTTPSTGELFF. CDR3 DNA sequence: TGTGCCACCAGTGATTCAACTACCCCCAGCACCGGGGAGCTGTTTTTT.

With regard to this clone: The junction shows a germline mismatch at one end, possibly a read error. CDR3: CASSDSYRSPYGYTF. The CDR3 DNA is TGTGCCAGCAGTGACTCTTATAGGTCTCCCTATGGCTACACCTTC. The chain recombines TRBV6-5 with TRBJ1-2, with no clear D. The CDR3 extends over 15 amino acids. Germline CDR1 is MNHEY and CDR2 is SVGAGI.

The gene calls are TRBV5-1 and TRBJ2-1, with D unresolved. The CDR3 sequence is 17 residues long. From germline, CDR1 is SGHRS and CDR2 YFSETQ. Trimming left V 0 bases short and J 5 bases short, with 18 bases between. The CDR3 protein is CASSLGLGSKVHNEQFF. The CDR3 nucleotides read TGCGCCAGCAGCTTGGGGCTTGGCTCAAAAGTCCACAATGAGCAGTTCTTC.

CDR3 nucleotide sequence: TGTGCCAGCAGGCCCGGTGGGTCGAACACTGAAGCTTTCTTT. Protein sequence: CASRPGGSNTEAFF. J is TRBJ1-1 and V is TRBV6-5; no clear D. The CDR3 sequence is 14 residues long. Between the trimmed V and J ends, which lost 6 bases and 1 base, there was a span of 12 bases. Germline V gives CDR1 MNHEY, CDR2 SVGAGI.

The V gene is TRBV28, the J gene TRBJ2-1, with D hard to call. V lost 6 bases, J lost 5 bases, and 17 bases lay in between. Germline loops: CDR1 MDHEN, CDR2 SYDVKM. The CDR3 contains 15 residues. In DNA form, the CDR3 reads TGTGCCAGCAGCCCCCCCGATACTAATAACAATGAGCAGTTCTTC. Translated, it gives CASSPPDTNNNEQFF.

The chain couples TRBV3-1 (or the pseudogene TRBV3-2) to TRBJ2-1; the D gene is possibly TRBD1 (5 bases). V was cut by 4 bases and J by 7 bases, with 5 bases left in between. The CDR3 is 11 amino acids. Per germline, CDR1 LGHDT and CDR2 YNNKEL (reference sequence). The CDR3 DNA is TGTGCCAGCAGCCCAGGGAATGAGCAGTTCTTC. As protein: CASSPGNEQFF.